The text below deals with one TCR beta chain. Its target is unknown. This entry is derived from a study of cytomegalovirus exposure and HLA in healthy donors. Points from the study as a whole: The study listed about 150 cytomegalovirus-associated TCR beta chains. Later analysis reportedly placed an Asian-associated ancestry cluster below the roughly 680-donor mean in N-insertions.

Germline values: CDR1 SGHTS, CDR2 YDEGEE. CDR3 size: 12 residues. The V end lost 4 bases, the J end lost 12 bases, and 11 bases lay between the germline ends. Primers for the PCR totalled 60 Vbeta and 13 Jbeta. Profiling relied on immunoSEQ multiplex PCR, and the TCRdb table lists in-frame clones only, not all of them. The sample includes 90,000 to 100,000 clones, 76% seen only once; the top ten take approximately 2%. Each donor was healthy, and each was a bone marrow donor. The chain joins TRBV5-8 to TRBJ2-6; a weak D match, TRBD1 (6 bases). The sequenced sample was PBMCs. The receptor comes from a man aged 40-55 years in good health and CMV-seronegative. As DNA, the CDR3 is TGTGCCAGCAGCAAGACAGGACCCGTCCTGACTTTC. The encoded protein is CASSKTGPVLTF. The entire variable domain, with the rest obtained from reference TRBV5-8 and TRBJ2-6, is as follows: EAGVTQSPTHLIKTRGQQATLRCSPISGHTSVYWYQQALGLGLQFLLWYDEGEERNRGNFPPRFSGRQFPNYSSELNVNALELEDSALYLCASSKTGPVLTFGAGSRLTVL.